The 28 T cell receptor beta chains below all came from one sample that was sequenced in a study of technical replicates of blood from a few donors. TCRdb's table, derived via immunoSEQ multiplex PCR, lists solely in-frame clones and lacks some. This sample carries approximately 14,000 clones, around four fifths of them seen once, and the ten largest clones take approximately 12%. Sequences were obtained from PBMCs. The receptors were sampled from a human donor in good health.

The chain joins TRBV11-2 to TRBJ2-7, with unresolved D. V gave up 5 bases and J gave up 0 bases, with 11 bases separating them. Germline V gives CDR1 SGHAT, CDR2 FQNNGV. This CDR3 has 14 amino acids. CDR3 amino acids: CASSPPVSSYEQYF. The DNA of the CDR3 is TGTGCCAGCAGCCCCCCGGTCTCCTCCTACGAGCAGTACTTC.

The gene calls are TRBV7-8 and TRBJ2-5, with D possibly TRBD1 on 5 matching bases. The ends were cut back, 7 bases at V and 5 bases at J, with 11 bases in the middle. CDR3 length: 12 residues. Germline V gene data show CDR1 as SGHVS and CDR2 as FQNEAQ. The CDR3 DNA sequence: TGTGCCAGCACCAGTAGGGGTGAGACCCAGTACTTC. Translating it yields CASTSRGETQYF.

The chain couples TRBV15 to TRBJ2-7; 12 bases match TRBD2. Trimming cost V 0 bases and J 2 bases; bases outside gene matches: 8. The length of the CDR3 is 18 residues. CDR1 LNHNV and CDR2 YYDKDF come from the germline V gene (reference sequence). CDR3 protein: CATSRDLTSGSVPYEQYF. The CDR3 DNA sequence: TGTGCCACCAGCAGAGATCTGACTAGCGGGAGTGTTCCCTACGAGCAGTACTTC.

The chain employs TRBV2 and TRBJ1-1; D is unresolved. The CDR3 contains 13 residues. V lost 6 bases, J lost 6 bases, and 14 bases lay in between. Germline assignment: CDR1 SNHLY and CDR2 FYNNEI. This CDR3 is CASRASRSPEAFF. The CDR3 DNA reads TGTGCCAGCAGGGCTAGCCGAAGCCCTGAAGCTTTCTTT.

This chain joins TRBV7-9 and TRBJ2-7; 8 positions match TRBD1. With 4 bases clipped from V and 3 bases from J, the junction kept 5 bases outside the gene matches. Germline values: CDR1 SEHNR, CDR2 FQNEAQ (reference sequence). CDR3 length: 14 amino acids. CDR3 residues: CASSSGQGDYEQYF. In nucleotides, the CDR3 is TGTGCCAGCAGCTCCGGACAGGGAGACTACGAGCAGTACTTC.

The CDR3: CASSSLGTSDSQQFF. CDR3 sequence (DNA): TGTGCCAGCAGCTCCCTCGGGACTAGCGACTCGCAGCAGTTCTTC. V and J are TRBV11-2 and TRBJ2-1; TRBD2 agrees at 10 bases. The length of the CDR3 is 15 residues. Germline CDR1 and CDR2: SGHAT and FQNNGV. V dropped 4 bases and J dropped 11; count of bases not matched to a gene: 11. Full variable domain (remainder filled in from reference TRBV11-2 and TRBJ2-1): EAGVAQSPRYKIIEKRQSVAFWCNPISGHATLYWYQQILGQGPKLLIQFQNNGVVDDSQLPKDRFSAERLKGVDSTLKIQPAKLEDSAVYLCASSSLGTSDSQQFFGPGTRLTVL.

The gene calls are TRBV6-6 and TRBJ1-2, with TRBD1 matching over 9 bases. In germline, CDR1 is MNHNY, CDR2 SVGAGI (reference sequence). The length of the CDR3 is 13 residues. V trimming: 6 bases; J trimming: 7 bases; junction bases outside the gene matches: 6. CDR3: CASSPQGAGGYTF. As DNA, the CDR3 is TGTGCCAGCAGCCCACAGGGGGCGGGTGGCTACACCTTC.

The chain joins TRBV2 to TRBJ2-7; 7 nucleotides align to TRBD1. The CDR3 has 15 amino acids. V was clipped by 7 bases and J by 2 bases; unmatched bases: 11. Germline V gene data show CDR1 as SNHLY and CDR2 as FYNNEI. In nucleotides, the CDR3 is TGTGCCAGCAACCTCCCCGGACAGGCCGCCTACGAGCAGTACTTC. As protein: CASNLPGQAAYEQYF. The full variable domain, in which reference TRBV2 and TRBJ2-7 provide the parts outside the CDR3, is EPEVTQTPSHQVTQMGQEVILRCVPISNHLYFYWYRQILGQKVEFLVSFYNNEISEKSEIFDDQFSVERPDGSNFTLKIRSTKLEDSAMYFCASNLPGQAAYEQYFGPGTRLTVT.

The rearrangement uses TRBV6-5 and TRBJ1-1; D may be TRBD1 (5 bases). CDR3 length equals 13 residues. V lost 6 bases and J lost 3, with 11 bases in between. In germline, CDR1 is MNHEY, CDR2 SVGAGI. The CDR3 DNA follows: TGTGCCAGCAGGGGCACAGGAGACACTGAAGCTTTCTTT. Translation: CASRGTGDTEAFF.

This chain links TRBV6-5 with TRBJ1-2, with 7 positions matching TRBD1. Germline assignment: CDR1 MNHEY and CDR2 SVGAGI. J lost 3 bases, V lost 5 bases, and 9 bases had no gene match. CDR3 length: 15 amino acids. CDR3 in DNA: TGTGCCAGCAGTACCGATTCCGGGACAGACTATGGCTACACCTTC. Protein: CASSTDSGTDYGYTF.

V gene TRBV19 combines with J gene TRBJ2-7; tentative D call: TRBD2 (5 bases). V shed 4 bases and J shed 0 bases, with 16 bases lying between them. Looked up from germline, CDR1 is LNHDA and CDR2 is SQIVND (reference sequence). The CDR3 length is 16 residues. The CDR3 DNA is TGTGCCAGTAGTAGGAGGATGGGCGGAGACTCCTACGAGCAGTACTTC. Its translation: CASSRRMGGDSYEQYF. Looking up the rest from reference TRBV19 and TRBJ2-7 gives the full variable domain: DGGITQSPKYLFRKEGQNVTLSCEQNLNHDAMYWYRQDPGQGLRLIYYSQIVNDFQKGDIAEGYSVSREKKESFPLTVTSAQKNPTAFYLCASSRRMGGDSYEQYFGPGTRLTVT.

The rearrangement links TRBV27 to TRBJ2-3, with unresolved D. Per germline, CDR1 MNHEY and CDR2 SMNVEV (reference sequence). V was trimmed by 3 bases and J by 0 bases, leaving 4 bases between them. The CDR3 extends over 13 amino acids. CDR3: CASSLQSTDTQYF. In DNA form, the CDR3 reads TGTGCCAGCAGTTTGCAGAGCACAGATACGCAGTATTTT.

The rearrangement uses TRBV25-1 and TRBJ2-7; D gene ambiguous. Trimming shortened V by 6 bases and J by 3 bases, and 3 bases separated the two germline ends. Germline V gene lookup returns CDR1 MGHDK and CDR2 SYGVNS. This CDR3 spans 10 amino acids. CDR3 loop: CASSHYEQYF. In nucleotides, the CDR3 is TGTGCCAGCAGCCACTACGAGCAGTACTTC.

This rearrangement joins TRBV18 to TRBJ1-2, with 7 bases aligning to TRBD1. The CDR3 loop spans 17 amino acids. V was clipped by 2 bases and J by 0 bases; unmatched bases: 9. Germline CDR1 is KGHSH and CDR2 is LQKENI. The CDR3 DNA reads as TGTGCCAGCTCACCAGACAGGGTTGGTGCGGCTAACTATGGCTACACCTTC. It codes for CASSPDRVGAANYGYTF.

This clone turned up a few times. Relative to the germline gene, one junction end is altered; a read error may explain this. The CDR3 protein is CASEVPDPPLF. CDR3 nucleotide sequence: TGTGCCAGCGAGGTCCCCGATCCCCCCCTATTC. The J gene is TRBJ1-2, the V gene TRBV2; D is uncertain. Germline V lookup: CDR1 SNHLY, CDR2 FYNNEI. The length of the CDR3 is 11 residues.

J is TRBJ2-5 and V is TRBV25-1; D call uncertain. V was pared by 5 bases and J by 4 bases, with 8 bases between. This CDR3 is built from 12 residues. Germline V CDR1 and CDR2: MGHDK, SYGVNS. The CDR3 DNA reads TGTGCCAGCAGTCAAGCCCCAGAGACCCAGTACTTC. Translation: CASSQAPETQYF. The variable domain in full, with the rest retrieved from reference TRBV25-1 and TRBJ2-5, is EADIYQTPRYLVIGTGKKITLECSQTMGHDKMYWYQQDPGMELHLIHYSYGVNSTEKGDLSSESTVSRIRTEHFPLTLESARPSHTSQYLCASSQAPETQYFGPGTRLLVL.

The chain is built from TRBV6-1 and TRBJ2-5; TRBD2 might be the D (5 bases). The germline V gene encodes CDR1 MNHNS and CDR2 SASEGT. This CDR3 contains 14 residues. The V end was cut by 1 base, the J end by 2 bases, with 8 bases between. The CDR3 region has the DNA TGTGCCAGCAGTGAAGGACCGGGGCAAGAGACCCAGTACTTC. Protein sequence: CASSEGPGQETQYF.

The chain links TRBV5-1 to TRBJ2-2, with TRBD2 identical over 11 bases. Losses at the gene ends were 1 base for V and 6 bases for J; bases not matched to a gene: 2. The CDR3 covers 15 residues. Germline V gene data show CDR1 as SGHRS and CDR2 as YFSETQ. The CDR3 DNA is TGCGCCAGCAGCTTGACTAGCGGGAGTGCCGGGGAGCTGTTTTTT. Translation gives CASSLTSGSAGELFF.

V and J are TRBV6-6 and TRBJ1-3; maybe TRBD1 (5 bases). The CDR3 is 15 amino acids. The germline CDR1 and CDR2 sequences are MNHNY and SVGAGI (reference sequence). The DNA of the CDR3 is TGTGTGACAGCCTCTGTATCGAGCTCTGGAAACACCATATATTTT. Protein sequence: CVTASVSSSGNTIYF.

The chain has TRBV14 and TRBJ2-1; the match to TRBD2 covers 7 bases. Germline CDR1 reads SGHDN; CDR2 reads FVKESK. This CDR3 contains 18 residues. J was trimmed by 3 bases and V by 0 bases; bases with no gene match: 11. The CDR3 region has the DNA TGTGCCAGCAGCCAAGATTTTCTCTCTAGCGGTTACTACAATGAGCAGTTCTTC. Residues: CASSQDFLSSGYYNEQFF.

CDR3: CASSQQGLPEIYEQYF. The CDR3 bases are TGCGCCAGCAGCCAACAGGGACTTCCAGAAATTTACGAGCAGTACTTC. This sequence joins TRBV4-1 and TRBJ2-7; TRBD2 might be the D (6 bases). The CDR3 runs 16 residues. Germline V gene sequence: CDR1 MGHRA, CDR2 YSYEKL. The V and J ends lost 2 bases and 4 bases respectively, with 18 bases between them.

The sample holds a few counts of this clone. CDR3 DNA: TGTGCCAGCAGCCCCGCGCCCCACCCTAACTATGGCTACACCTTC. As protein: CASSPAPHPNYGYTF. The V call is TRBV7-9, the J call TRBJ1-2; D unresolved. The CDR3 has 15 residues. The germline gives CDR1 SEHNR, CDR2 FQNEAQ (reference sequence). V lost 5 bases and J lost 0, with 13 bases in between. Looking up the rest from reference TRBV7-9 and TRBJ1-2 gives the full variable domain: DTGVSQNPRHKITKRGQNVTFRCDPISEHNRLYWYRQTLGQGPEFLTYFQNEAQLEKSRLLSDRFSAERPKGSFSTLEIQRTEQGDSAMYLCASSPAPHPNYGYTFGSGTRLTVV.

The chain carries TRBV7-6 and TRBJ2-7, with 8 bases aligning to TRBD2. Per the germline V gene, CDR1 is SGHVS and CDR2 is FNYEAQ. The length of the CDR3 is 15 residues. V was clipped by 1 base and J by 2 bases; unmatched bases: 4. CDR3 in DNA: TGTGCCAGCAGCTTAGAAGCGGGAGTACCCTACGAGCAGTACTTC. This translates into CASSLEAGVPYEQYF.

The chain carries TRBV19 and TRBJ2-1, with TRBD1 matching over 10 bases. Germline trimming cut 7 bases from V and 5 bases from J; bases unmatched to any gene: 11. The CDR3 covers 16 residues. Germline V gene sequence: CDR1 LNHDA, CDR2 SQIVND (reference sequence). CDR3 sequence: CASMGTGVLFDNEQFF. CDR3 nucleotides: TGTGCCAGTATGGGGACAGGGGTATTATTTGACAATGAGCAGTTCTTC.

The genes are TRBV28 and TRBJ1-5; D is ambiguous. This CDR3 is 15 amino acids long. V was trimmed by 7 bases and J by 3 bases, leaving 16 bases between them. Germline CDR1 is MDHEN and CDR2 is SYDVKM. The CDR3 DNA reads as TGTGCCAGCACTTCCCGGAGGGTTAACAATCAGCCCCAGCATTTT. Its protein is CASTSRRVNNQPQHF.

This clone came up a few times. The genes are TRBV19 and TRBJ1-4; no reliable D call. The CDR3 has 15 amino acids. V was trimmed by 5 bases and J by 4 bases, leaving 14 bases between them. Germline-derived CDR1 and CDR2 are LNHDA and SQIVND (reference sequence). CDR3 DNA sequence: TGTGCCAGTAGTCACCGGAGCCCTGGTAATGAAAAACTGTTTTTT. Translation: CASSHRSPGNEKLFF.

V usage is TRBV2 and J usage is TRBJ2-7; 12 nucleotides line up with TRBD2. V was clipped by 9 bases and J by 3 bases; unmatched bases: 3. The CDR3 runs 13 residues. Per germline, CDR1 SNHLY and CDR2 FYNNEI. This CDR3 reads CASTSGRFYEQYF. Here the CDR3 DNA reads TGTGCCAGTACTAGCGGGAGGTTCTACGAGCAGTACTTC.

This chain joins TRBV2 and TRBJ1-4; no definite D call. V was pared by 9 bases and J by 6 bases, with 14 bases between. Germline values: CDR1 SNHLY, CDR2 FYNNEI. The CDR3 totals 13 residues. As DNA, the CDR3 is TGTGCCAGTAGTCCGGGGTTGGATGAAAAACTGTTTTTT. Translated, it gives CASSPGLDEKLFF.